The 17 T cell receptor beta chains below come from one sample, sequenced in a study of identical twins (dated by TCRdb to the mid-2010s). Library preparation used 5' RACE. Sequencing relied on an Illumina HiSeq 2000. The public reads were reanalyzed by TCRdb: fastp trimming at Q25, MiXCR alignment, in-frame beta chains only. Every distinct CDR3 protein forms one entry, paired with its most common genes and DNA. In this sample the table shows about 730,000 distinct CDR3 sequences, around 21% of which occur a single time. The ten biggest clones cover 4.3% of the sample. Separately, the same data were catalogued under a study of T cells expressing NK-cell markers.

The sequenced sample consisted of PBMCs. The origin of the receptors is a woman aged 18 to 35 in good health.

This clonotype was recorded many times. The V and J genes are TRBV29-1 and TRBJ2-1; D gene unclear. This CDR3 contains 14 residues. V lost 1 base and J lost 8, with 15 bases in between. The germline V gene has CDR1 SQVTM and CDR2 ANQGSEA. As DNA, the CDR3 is TGCAGCGTTGAAGGACGGACCTTTTCGGATGAGCAGTTCTTC. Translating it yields CSVEGRTFSDEQFF.

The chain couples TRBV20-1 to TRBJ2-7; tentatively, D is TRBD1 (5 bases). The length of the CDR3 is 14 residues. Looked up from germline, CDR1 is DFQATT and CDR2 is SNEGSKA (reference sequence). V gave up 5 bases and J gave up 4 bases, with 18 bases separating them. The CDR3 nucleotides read TGCAGTGCTGATCAGGGCGGCCGGAAGTACGAGCAGTACTTC. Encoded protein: CSADQGGRKYEQYF.

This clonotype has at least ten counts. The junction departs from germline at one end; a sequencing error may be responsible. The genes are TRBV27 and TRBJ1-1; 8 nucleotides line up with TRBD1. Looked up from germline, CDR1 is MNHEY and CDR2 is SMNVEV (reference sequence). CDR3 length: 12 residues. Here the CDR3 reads CASSRQGTEAFF. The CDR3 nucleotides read TGCGCCAGCAGCCGACAGGGGACAGAAGCTTTCTTT.

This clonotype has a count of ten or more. CDR3 loop: CASSLGGTYGYTF. For the CDR3, the DNA is TGTGCCAGCAGTTTAGGGGGGACCTATGGCTACACCTTC. The genes are TRBV27 and TRBJ1-2, with D maybe TRBD1 (5 bases). The CDR3 is 13 amino acids. Germline-derived CDR1 and CDR2 are MNHEY and SMNVEV (reference sequence). Trimming removed 2 bases from V and 4 bases from J, with 8 bases in between.

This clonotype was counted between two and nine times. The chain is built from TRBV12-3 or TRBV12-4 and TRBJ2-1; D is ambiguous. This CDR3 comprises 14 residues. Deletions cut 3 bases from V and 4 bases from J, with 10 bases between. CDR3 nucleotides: TGTGCCAGCAGTTTGGAGCAGCCTTACAATGAGCAGTTCTTC. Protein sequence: CASSLEQPYNEQFF.

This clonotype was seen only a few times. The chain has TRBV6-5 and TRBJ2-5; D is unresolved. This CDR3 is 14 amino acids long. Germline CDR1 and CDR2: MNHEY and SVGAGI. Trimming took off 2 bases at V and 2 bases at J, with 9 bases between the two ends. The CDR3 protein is CASSYVAGQETQYF. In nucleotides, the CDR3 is TGTGCCAGCAGTTACGTAGCCGGGCAAGAGACCCAGTACTTC.

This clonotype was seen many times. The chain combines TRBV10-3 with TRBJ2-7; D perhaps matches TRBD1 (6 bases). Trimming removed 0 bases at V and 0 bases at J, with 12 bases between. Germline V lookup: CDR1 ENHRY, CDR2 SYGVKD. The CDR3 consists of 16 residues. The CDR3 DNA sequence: TGTGCCATCAGTGAGTCGGGAGCGGACAGCTCCTACGAGCAGTACTTC. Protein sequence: CAISESGADSSYEQYF.

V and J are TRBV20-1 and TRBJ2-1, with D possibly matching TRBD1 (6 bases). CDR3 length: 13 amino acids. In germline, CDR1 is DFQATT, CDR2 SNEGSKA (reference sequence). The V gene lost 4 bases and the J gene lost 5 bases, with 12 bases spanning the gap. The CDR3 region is CSATGQSNNEQFF. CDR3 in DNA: TGCAGTGCTACCGGACAGAGCAACAATGAGCAGTTCTTC.

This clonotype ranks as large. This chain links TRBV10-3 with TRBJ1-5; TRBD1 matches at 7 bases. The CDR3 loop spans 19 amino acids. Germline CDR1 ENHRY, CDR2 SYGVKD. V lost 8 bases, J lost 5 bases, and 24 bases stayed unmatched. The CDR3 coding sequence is TGTGCCATCGGGGGCCCCCCGGGCAGGGACAGATTTCCTCATCAGCCCCAGCATTTT. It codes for CAIGGPPGRDRFPHQPQHF.

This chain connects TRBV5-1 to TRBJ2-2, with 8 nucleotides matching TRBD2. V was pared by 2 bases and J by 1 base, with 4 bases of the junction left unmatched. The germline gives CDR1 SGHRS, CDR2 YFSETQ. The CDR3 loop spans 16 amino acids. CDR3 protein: CASSFLAGKNTGELFF. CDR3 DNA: TGCGCCAGCAGCTTCTTAGCGGGGAAGAACACCGGGGAGCTGTTTTTT.

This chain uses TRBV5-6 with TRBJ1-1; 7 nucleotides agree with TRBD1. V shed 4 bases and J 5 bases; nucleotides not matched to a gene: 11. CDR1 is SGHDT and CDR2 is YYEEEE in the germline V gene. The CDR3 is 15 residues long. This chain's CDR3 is CASSRPSQGETEAFF. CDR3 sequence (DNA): TGTGCCAGCAGCCGACCCAGCCAGGGGGAGACTGAAGCTTTCTTT.

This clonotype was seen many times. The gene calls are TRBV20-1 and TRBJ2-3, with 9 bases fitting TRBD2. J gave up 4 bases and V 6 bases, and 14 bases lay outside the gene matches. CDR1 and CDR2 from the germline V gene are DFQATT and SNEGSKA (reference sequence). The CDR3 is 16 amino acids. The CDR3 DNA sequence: TGCAGTGCCCCCTCACCTAGTAGCGGGAGTGCAGATACGCAGTATTTT. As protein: CSAPSPSSGSADTQYF.

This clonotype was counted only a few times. The CDR3 bases are TGCAGTGCTAGAGGGGCGATCAGGGCTAGCGGCTCCTACAATGAGCAGTTCTTC. Residues: CSARGAIRASGSYNEQFF. V gene TRBV20-1 combines with J gene TRBJ2-1; 7 bases line up with TRBD2. The trim removed 1 base at V and 0 bases at J, leaving 12 bases unmatched. Germline V lookup: CDR1 DFQATT, CDR2 SNEGSKA (reference sequence). The length of the CDR3 is 18 residues.

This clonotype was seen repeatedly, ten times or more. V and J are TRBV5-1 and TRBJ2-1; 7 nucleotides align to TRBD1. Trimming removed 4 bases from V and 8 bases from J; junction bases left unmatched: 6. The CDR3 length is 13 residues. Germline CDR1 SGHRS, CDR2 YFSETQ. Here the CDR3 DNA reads TGCGCCAGCAGCCGAGACAGGGATGATGAGCAGTTCTTC. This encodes CASSRDRDDEQFF.

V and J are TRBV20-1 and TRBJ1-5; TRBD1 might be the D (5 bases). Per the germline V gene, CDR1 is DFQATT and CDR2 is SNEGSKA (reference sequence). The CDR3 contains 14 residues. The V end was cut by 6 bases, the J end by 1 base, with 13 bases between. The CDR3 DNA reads TGCAGTGCCAGCGGGTGGGGGAGCAATCAGCCCCAGCATTTT. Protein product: CSASGWGSNQPQHF.

The CDR3: CASSQPSRNTEAFF. In nucleotides, the CDR3 is TGTGCCAGCAGTCAACCCTCGAGGAACACTGAAGCTTTCTTT. J is TRBJ1-1 and V is TRBV6-2 or TRBV6-3; D gene uncertain. The CDR3 runs 14 residues. CDR1 is MNHEY, CDR2 SVGEGT, per germline. V was cut by 5 bases and J by 1 base, with 11 bases left in between.

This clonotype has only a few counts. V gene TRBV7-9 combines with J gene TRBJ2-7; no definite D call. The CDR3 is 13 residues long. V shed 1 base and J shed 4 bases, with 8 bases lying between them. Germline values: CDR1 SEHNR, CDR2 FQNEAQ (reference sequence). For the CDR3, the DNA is TGTGCCAGCAGCTTAGGGGCTAAGTACGAGCAGTACTTC. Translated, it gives CASSLGAKYEQYF.